Listed below are T cell receptor beta chains from one sample, sequenced in a study of blood T cell repertoires in COVID-19. The assay was immunoSEQ multiplex PCR, and TCRdb's table has in-frame clones only and misses some. The sample includes around 200,000 clones, more than 80% seen only once; the top ten take over 9.5%. Specimen: peripheral blood. The receptors come from a woman older than 75 with acute or convalescent COVID-19. Each CDR3 is given with its conserved first and last residue. D genes are given only for firm matches. The size entry is marked missing in some rows and otherwise reads once, few, many or a size class.

clone_size: .; d_call: .; j_call: TRBJ1-1; v_call: TRBV6-5; cdr3_nt: TGTGCCAGCAACCAGCAGGGGACTGAAGCTTTCTTT; cdr3_aa: CASNQQGTEAFF
clone_size: .; d_call: .; j_call: TRBJ1-2; v_call: TRBV9; cdr3_nt: TGTGCCAGCAGCGTAGCGCGCTATGGCTACACCTTC; cdr3_aa: CASSVARYGYTF
clone_size: .; d_call: TRBD2; j_call: TRBJ2-1; v_call: TRBV11-3; cdr3_nt: TGTGCCAGCAGCTTAGAGTCCTTAGCGGGGGGGGAGCAGTTCTTC; cdr3_aa: CASSLESLAGGEQFF
clone_size: .; d_call: TRBD1; j_call: TRBJ1-5; v_call: TRBV30; cdr3_nt: TGTGCCTGGACTGGGACAGGGGCGAATTTT; cdr3_aa: CAWTGTGANF
clone_size: .; d_call: TRBD1; j_call: TRBJ1-1; v_call: TRBV6-5; cdr3_nt: TGTGCCAGCAGTTATGCAGGGGGACATCTCGCTGAAGCTTTCTTT; cdr3_aa: CASSYAGGHLAEAFF
clone_size: .; d_call: TRBD1; j_call: TRBJ1-6; v_call: TRBV6-5; cdr3_nt: TGTGCCAGCAGTTACGACGGGACAGGGCTCAATTCACCCCTCCACTTT; cdr3_aa: CASSYDGTGLNSPLHF
clone_size: few; d_call: .; j_call: TRBJ1-4; v_call: TRBV7-2; cdr3_nt: TGTGCCAGCAGCTCAATGGGGGCCATTAATGAAAAACTGTTTTTT; cdr3_aa: CASSSMGAINEKLFF
clone_size: .; d_call: .; j_call: TRBJ1-1; v_call: TRBV12-3/TRBV12-4; cdr3_nt: TGTGCCAGCAGTTCAACGGGGAACACTGAAGCTTTCTTT; cdr3_aa: CASSSTGNTEAFF
clone_size: .; d_call: TRBD2; j_call: TRBJ2-6; v_call: TRBV7-2; cdr3_nt: TGTGCCAGCAGCTTAGCCACTAGCGGGCTTTTCTCTGGGGCCAACGTCCTGACTTTC; cdr3_aa: CASSLATSGLFSGANVLTF
clone_size: .; d_call: TRBD1; j_call: TRBJ2-6; v_call: TRBV11-2; cdr3_nt: TGTGCCAGCAGCTCAGGACAGGGACCTTCACCGGGGGCCAACGTCCTGACTTTC; cdr3_aa: CASSSGQGPSPGANVLTF
clone_size: .; d_call: TRBD1; j_call: TRBJ1-3; v_call: TRBV9; cdr3_nt: TGTGCCAGCAGCGCAGGGGGATATGGAAACACCATATATTTT; cdr3_aa: CASSAGGYGNTIYF
clone_size: few; d_call: .; j_call: TRBJ1-1; v_call: TRBV7-9; cdr3_nt: TGTGCCAGCAGCCGACAGAACACTGAAGCTTTCTTT; cdr3_aa: CASSRQNTEAFF
clone_size: .; d_call: TRBD2; j_call: TRBJ2-2; v_call: TRBV10-2; cdr3_nt: TGCGCCAGCAGTAATAGCGGGAGGGCGGGGACCGGGGAGCTGTTTTTT; cdr3_aa: CASSNSGRAGTGELFF
clone_size: .; d_call: .; j_call: TRBJ1-4; v_call: TRBV30; cdr3_nt: TGTGCCTGGAGTCCGGGACGGGGGTTTAATGAAAAACTGTTTTTT; cdr3_aa: CAWSPGRGFNEKLFF
clone_size: .; d_call: TRBD1; j_call: TRBJ2-5; v_call: TRBV19; cdr3_nt: TGTGCCAGTAGTAGACAGGGGGCTTGGGAGACCCAGTACTTC; cdr3_aa: CASSRQGAWETQYF
clone_size: .; d_call: .; j_call: TRBJ1-5; v_call: TRBV30; cdr3_nt: TGTGCCTGGAGTGGTACCGGGTCGGTTGGATATCAGCCCCAGCATTTT; cdr3_aa: CAWSGTGSVGYQPQHF
clone_size: .; d_call: .; j_call: TRBJ1-2; v_call: TRBV4-1; cdr3_nt: TGCGCCAGCAGCCCAGGGTGGGCCTCCCGGGTGCGAACCTTC; cdr3_aa: CASSPGWASRVRTF
clone_size: .; d_call: .; j_call: TRBJ2-7; v_call: TRBV6-2/TRBV6-3; cdr3_nt: TGTGCCAGCAGTTACGACTCCCCTCGGACCTACGAGCAGTACTTC; cdr3_aa: CASSYDSPRTYEQYF
clone_size: .; d_call: TRBD2; j_call: TRBJ2-7; v_call: TRBV7-8; cdr3_nt: TGTGCCAGCAGCCTATCCGCGGGGGGCTACGAGCAGTACTTC; cdr3_aa: CASSLSAGGYEQYF
clone_size: .; d_call: TRBD1; j_call: TRBJ2-7; v_call: TRBV5-1; cdr3_nt: TGCGCCAGCAGCACCGGGACAGGGTCCCACGAGCAGTACTTC; cdr3_aa: CASSTGTGSHEQYF
clone_size: .; d_call: TRBD1; j_call: TRBJ1-4; v_call: TRBV7-9; cdr3_nt: TGTGCCAGCAGCTTAGGACAGGGAGGTTTGACTAATGAAAAACTGTTTTTT; cdr3_aa: CASSLGQGGLTNEKLFF
clone_size: .; d_call: .; j_call: TRBJ1-2; v_call: TRBV5-8; cdr3_nt: TGTGCCAGCAGCTTGAAGGGCGGGGGCTATGGCTACACCTTC; cdr3_aa: CASSLKGGGYGYTF
clone_size: .; d_call: TRBD2; j_call: TRBJ2-1; v_call: TRBV11-2; cdr3_nt: TGTGCCAGCAGCCCGGGACTAGCGGGAGGGAATGAGCAGTTCTTC; cdr3_aa: CASSPGLAGGNEQFF
clone_size: .; d_call: .; j_call: TRBJ1-4; v_call: TRBV19; cdr3_nt: TGTGCCAGTAGTATAAGCAGGGAATCCGAAAAACTGTTTTTT; cdr3_aa: CASSISRESEKLFF
clone_size: .; d_call: .; j_call: TRBJ1-2; v_call: TRBV5-6; cdr3_nt: TGTGCCAGCAGCTTGGTAGTTGCCGATGGCTACACCTTC; cdr3_aa: CASSLVVADGYTF
clone_size: .; d_call: TRBD1; j_call: TRBJ2-7; v_call: TRBV5-1; cdr3_nt: TGCGCCAGCAGCTTCGACAGGGGGCCCGACGAGCAGTACTTC; cdr3_aa: CASSFDRGPDEQYF
clone_size: .; d_call: .; j_call: TRBJ1-2; v_call: TRBV3-1/TRBV3-2; cdr3_nt: TGTGCCAGCAGCCATCGACAGGACCATGGCTACACCTTC; cdr3_aa: CASSHRQDHGYTF
clone_size: .; d_call: TRBD1; j_call: TRBJ2-7; v_call: TRBV4-3; cdr3_nt: TGCGCCAGCTCCCTTCTGACAGGGGGTCTCTACGAGCAGTACTTC; cdr3_aa: CASSLLTGGLYEQYF
clone_size: .; d_call: .; j_call: TRBJ1-1; v_call: TRBV2; cdr3_nt: TGTGCCAGCAGGGAGGACGCGACCCGCATGAACACTGAAGCTTTCTTT; cdr3_aa: CASREDATRMNTEAFF
clone_size: .; d_call: .; j_call: TRBJ2-7; v_call: TRBV29-1; cdr3_nt: TGCAGCGTGTCCCGGGACTCAAGCTCCTACGAGCAGTACTTC; cdr3_aa: CSVSRDSSSYEQYF
clone_size: .; d_call: TRBD1; j_call: TRBJ1-4; v_call: TRBV28; cdr3_nt: TGTGCCAGCAGGCCGGGACAGGGGGCGAGGGAGCGGCATGAAAAACTGTTTTTT; cdr3_aa: CASRPGQGARERHEKLFF
clone_size: .; d_call: .; j_call: TRBJ2-3; v_call: TRBV7-3; cdr3_nt: TGTGCCAGCAGCTTAACGGGGGGAACAGATACGCAGTATTTT; cdr3_aa: CASSLTGGTDTQYF
clone_size: .; d_call: .; j_call: TRBJ2-7; v_call: TRBV11-3; cdr3_nt: TGTGCCAGCAGCTTTGCAGGGTATCGGGCCGAGCAGTACTTC; cdr3_aa: CASSFAGYRAEQYF
clone_size: .; d_call: TRBD2; j_call: TRBJ2-3; v_call: TRBV25-1; cdr3_nt: TGTGCCAGCAGTGATCTAGCGGGGCTGAACACAGATACGCAGTATTTT; cdr3_aa: CASSDLAGLNTDTQYF
clone_size: .; d_call: .; j_call: TRBJ2-5; v_call: TRBV7-3; cdr3_nt: TGTGCCAGCAGCTTAAACGGTGGGGAGGAAGAGACCCAGTACTTC; cdr3_aa: CASSLNGGEEETQYF
clone_size: .; d_call: .; j_call: TRBJ1-5; v_call: TRBV28; cdr3_nt: TGTGCCAGCACCATCCCCGGGGAGTGGAATCAGCCCCAGCATTTT; cdr3_aa: CASTIPGEWNQPQHF
clone_size: .; d_call: TRBD1; j_call: TRBJ1-5; v_call: TRBV19; cdr3_nt: TGTGCCAGTAGTAGACAGGGGTCCTATCAGCCCCAGCATTTT; cdr3_aa: CASSRQGSYQPQHF
clone_size: .; d_call: .; j_call: TRBJ1-5; v_call: TRBV28; cdr3_nt: TGTGCCAGCGAGGGTCCCGATACGCAGCATTTT; cdr3_aa: CASEGPDTQHF
clone_size: .; d_call: TRBD2; j_call: TRBJ2-7; v_call: TRBV18; cdr3_nt: TGTGCCAGCTCGCTGACTAGCGGGAACTACGAGCAGTACTTC; cdr3_aa: CASSLTSGNYEQYF
clone_size: .; d_call: .; j_call: TRBJ2-5; v_call: TRBV4-3; cdr3_nt: TGCGCCAGCAGCCAAGGTGTAAACTCGGAGACCCAGTACTTC; cdr3_aa: CASSQGVNSETQYF
clone_size: .; d_call: TRBD1; j_call: TRBJ2-7; v_call: TRBV29-1; cdr3_nt: TGCAGCGTTGGACAGGGGACCTACGAGCAGTACTTC; cdr3_aa: CSVGQGTYEQYF
clone_size: .; d_call: .; j_call: TRBJ1-2; v_call: TRBV6-1; cdr3_nt: TGTGCCAGCAGTGACCAAACCGGGGAGGGCTACACCTTC; cdr3_aa: CASSDQTGEGYTF
clone_size: .; d_call: TRBD1; j_call: TRBJ1-5; v_call: TRBV2; cdr3_nt: TGTGCCAGCAGTTGGGACAGGGGGAACAATCAGCCCCAGCATTTT; cdr3_aa: CASSWDRGNNQPQHF
clone_size: .; d_call: TRBD2; j_call: TRBJ2-3; v_call: TRBV4-2; cdr3_nt: TGTGCCAGCAGCCGCCTAGGAGCGGGGGGCACAGATACGCAGTATTTT; cdr3_aa: CASSRLGAGGTDTQYF
clone_size: few; d_call: TRBD1; j_call: TRBJ1-3; v_call: TRBV18; cdr3_nt: TGTGCCAGCTCATTCGGACAGGCCGCTGGAAACACCATATATTTT; cdr3_aa: CASSFGQAAGNTIYF
clone_size: .; d_call: .; j_call: TRBJ1-4; v_call: TRBV6-1; cdr3_nt: TGTGCCAGCAGTGAAGGGGCGACGACTAATGAAAAACTGTTTTTT; cdr3_aa: CASSEGATTNEKLFF
clone_size: .; d_call: TRBD1; j_call: TRBJ1-1; v_call: TRBV18; cdr3_nt: TGTGCCAGCTCACCAGGGGACAGAGCTTTGAACACTGAAGCTTTCTTT; cdr3_aa: CASSPGDRALNTEAFF
clone_size: .; d_call: TRBD1; j_call: TRBJ1-2; v_call: TRBV4-3; cdr3_nt: TGCGCCAGCAGCCCTAGGGGGGACAGGGCTGTTCTAAACTATGGCTACACCTTC; cdr3_aa: CASSPRGDRAVLNYGYTF
clone_size: .; d_call: .; j_call: TRBJ2-5; v_call: TRBV11-3; cdr3_nt: TGTGCCAGCAGCTACTCACTAGGCGAGACCCAGTACTTC; cdr3_aa: CASSYSLGETQYF